One and the same sample provided the 25 T cell receptor beta chains below, sequenced in a study of cytomegalovirus exposure and HLA in healthy donors. PCR involved 60 Vbeta and 13 Jbeta primers. TCRdb's copy holds only in-frame clones and misses some; the assay was immunoSEQ multiplex PCR. The sample has about 170,000 clones, approximately 80% seen once; the top ten hold about 4.3%. Source material: PBMCs. The receptors come from a woman aged 45-59 years in good health and CMV-seropositive.

The V and J genes are TRBV25-1 and TRBJ1-1; D not certain. The CDR3 covers 15 residues. Looked up from germline, CDR1 is MGHDK and CDR2 is SYGVNS. V lost 0 bases and J lost 8, with 16 bases in between. In nucleotides, the CDR3 is TGTGCCAGCAGTGAATATGGTGCGCCGGGAAGAGAAGCTTTCTTT. Translating it yields CASSEYGAPGREAFF.

The chain employs TRBV6-4 and TRBJ2-1; 7 bases fit TRBD2. Trimming removed 5 bases from V and 5 bases from J; junction bases left unmatched: 6. From germline, CDR1 is MRHNA and CDR2 SNTAGT. CDR3 length: 14 residues. In DNA, the CDR3 is TGTGCCAGCAGTCCGGGAGGACTTAACAATGAGCAGTTCTTC. It translates to CASSPGGLNNEQFF.

This chain uses TRBV5-4 with TRBJ2-5; D perhaps matches TRBD1 (5 bases). The CDR3 totals 14 residues. V was pared by 0 bases and J by 5 bases, with 11 bases between. Germline CDR1 reads SGHNT; CDR2 reads YYREEE (reference sequence). The CDR3 protein is CASSLAGSEETQYF. The CDR3 coding sequence is TGTGCCAGCAGCTTGGCAGGGTCTGAGGAGACCCAGTACTTC. Based on the CDR3 plus reference TRBV5-4 and TRBJ2-5, the full variable domain is ETGVTQSPTHLIKTRGQQVTLRCSSQSGHNTVSWYQQALGQGPQFIFQYYREEENGRGNFPPRFSGLQFPNYSSELNVNALELDDSALYLCASSLAGSEETQYFGPGTRLLVL.

A single count supports this clone. This chain links TRBV28 with TRBJ1-2; 9 bases are a match to TRBD1. V shed 3 bases, J shed 7 bases, and the junction held 15 bases outside the gene matches. The germline V gene has CDR1 MDHEN and CDR2 SYDVKM. The CDR3 runs 17 residues. The CDR3 DNA sequence: TGTGCCAGCAGTTTCCTTAACTACGGGACAGGGCAGGGTGGCTACACCTTC. This gives the protein CASSFLNYGTGQGGYTF.

The rearrangement joins TRBV5-1 to TRBJ2-7, with 10 bases identical to TRBD1. The CDR3 runs to 16 residues. The germline CDR1 and CDR2 sequences are SGHRS and YFSETQ. After removal of 4 bases from V and 3 bases from J, the junction contained 10 bases not matched to a gene. The CDR3 DNA reads TGCGCCAGCAGCGGAGGGACAGGGGATCCCTTCTACGAGCAGTACTTC. Amino acids: CASSGGTGDPFYEQYF.

The chain couples TRBV4-1 to TRBJ2-6; D is possibly TRBD2 (5 bases). Trimming stripped 4 bases from V and 0 bases from J, with 16 bases between. CDR1 and CDR2 (germline): MGHRA, YSYEKL. The CDR3 has 18 amino acids. The CDR3: CASSRPGLASSGANVLTF. The CDR3 coding sequence is TGCGCCAGCAGCCGACCCGGACTGGCTAGCTCTGGGGCCAACGTCCTGACTTTC.

This sequence joins TRBV2 and TRBJ2-3; D ambiguous. The CDR3 consists of 14 residues. Trimming left V 5 bases short and J 1 base short, with 10 bases between. Germline V gene sequence: CDR1 SNHLY, CDR2 FYNNEI. The DNA of the CDR3 is TGTGCCAGCAGTAGTGTAGCCCGCACAGATACGCAGTATTTT. Its protein product is CASSSVARTDTQYF.

This chain connects TRBV15 to TRBJ2-6; the D is unclear. The V end lost 0 bases, the J end lost 0 bases, and 3 bases lay between the germline ends. Germline V CDR1 and CDR2: LNHNV, YYDKDF (reference sequence). CDR3 length: 15 residues. The CDR3 region is CATSREHSGANVLTF. The CDR3 DNA reads as TGTGCCACCAGCAGAGAACACTCTGGGGCCAACGTCCTGACTTTC.

J is TRBJ2-1 and V is TRBV5-1, with 9 positions matching TRBD1. Germline CDR1 reads SGHRS; CDR2 reads YFSETQ. The junction had 12 bases not matched to a gene; V was cut back by 0 bases and J by 11 bases. This CDR3 is 16 amino acids long. CDR3 protein: CASSLGPGQGPAQQFF. Here the CDR3 DNA reads TGCGCCAGCAGCTTGGGACCGGGACAGGGTCCCGCTCAGCAGTTCTTC.

CDR3 bases: TGTGCCAGCAGCCCGAGACTAGCGGGAGGAGGAGAGACCCAGTACTTC. Translating gives CASSPRLAGGGETQYF. V and J are TRBV9 and TRBJ2-5; 13 nucleotides line up with TRBD2. Germline assignment: CDR1 SGDLS and CDR2 YYNGEE. This CDR3 has 16 residues. The J segment lost 4 bases and the V segment lost 4 bases, leaving 7 bases of the junction unmatched.

V usage is TRBV13 and J usage is TRBJ2-7; TRBD2 matches at 12 bases. Germline CDR1 is PRHDT and CDR2 is FYEKMQ (reference sequence). This CDR3 is 15 amino acids long. V dropped 5 bases and J dropped 4; count of bases not matched to a gene: 6. For the CDR3, the DNA is TGTGCCAGCAGCCAAACTAGCGGGGGGACGTACGAGCAGTACTTC. Translating gives CASSQTSGGTYEQYF.

A single count supports this clone. This chain links TRBV25-1 with TRBJ2-7, with 8 bases lining up with TRBD1. This CDR3 spans 14 amino acids. Germline V lookup: CDR1 MGHDK, CDR2 SYGVNS. V shed 6 bases, J shed 3 bases, and the junction held 7 bases outside the gene matches. CDR3 residues: CASRWQGAIYEQYF. CDR3 sequence (DNA): TGTGCCAGCAGATGGCAGGGGGCCATCTACGAGCAGTACTTC.

This clone was counted a single time. Here the CDR3 DNA reads TGTGCCAGCAGTTCACTCATGACTAGCGGGATAGGGGAGCTGTTTTTT. Residues: CASSSLMTSGIGELFF. The V call is TRBV27, the J call TRBJ2-2; 11 bases fit TRBD2. V shed 4 bases, J shed 8 bases, and the junction held 9 bases outside the gene matches. Germline CDR1 MNHEY, CDR2 SMNVEV (reference sequence). The CDR3 consists of 16 residues.

The chain uses TRBV7-8 and TRBJ1-2, with a possible D match to TRBD1 (6 bases). CDR3 size: 14 residues. Trimming cost V 4 bases and J 3 bases, with 12 bases left between them. CDR1 and CDR2 from the germline V gene are SGHVS and FQNEAQ. The CDR3 region has the DNA TGTGCCAGCAGCTCACCCACAGGGTACTATGGCTACACCTTC. Translated, it gives CASSSPTGYYGYTF.

The CDR3 region has the DNA TGTGCCAGTAGTATAATCAGGGGAGGGGTGGGGTCCACTGAAGCTTTCTTT. Translated: CASSIIRGGVGSTEAFF. J is TRBJ1-1 and V is TRBV19; D perhaps matches TRBD1 (6 bases). V gave up 2 bases and J gave up 4 bases, with 20 bases separating them. The CDR3 runs 17 residues. Germline lookup yields CDR1 LNHDA and CDR2 SQIVND (reference sequence).

Written as DNA, the CDR3 is TGTGCCAGCAGCGTAGGTCCTAGCGGGGCCTCCTACGAGCAGTACTTC. It codes for CASSVGPSGASYEQYF. The chain is built from TRBV9 and TRBJ2-7, with 9 bases lining up with TRBD2. V dropped 0 bases and J dropped 0; count of bases not matched to a gene: 4. Per germline, CDR1 SGDLS and CDR2 YYNGEE. This CDR3 comprises 16 residues.

This clone was recorded once. The rearrangement links TRBV5-8 to TRBJ1-5; possibly TRBD1 for D (5 bases). Germline V gives CDR1 SGHTS, CDR2 YDEGEE. V was clipped by 7 bases and J by 5 bases, with 19 bases between them. The CDR3 covers 15 residues. CDR3 coding DNA: TGTGCCAGCGGGCCCCGATGGGGCGCGGATCAGCCCCAGCATTTT. Its translation: CASGPRWGADQPQHF.

This chain connects TRBV30 to TRBJ2-1; D gene ambiguous. The V and J ends lost 1 base and 7 bases respectively, with 8 bases between them. The CDR3 consists of 12 residues. CDR1 is GTSNPN and CDR2 is SVGIG in the germline V gene (reference sequence). In DNA form, the CDR3 reads TGTGCCTGGAGTGGACTCCGGAATGAGCAGTTCTTC. Protein: CAWSGLRNEQFF.

The J gene is TRBJ2-1, the V gene TRBV7-3; 11 nucleotides match TRBD1. Trimming at V came to 6 bases and at J to 5 bases, leaving 9 bases not matched to a gene. This CDR3 comprises 16 residues. Germline V lookup: CDR1 SGHTA, CDR2 FQGTGA. CDR3 bases: TGTGCCAGCAGTGATACCGGGACAGGGGGTGACAATGAGCAGTTCTTC. Protein: CASSDTGTGGDNEQFF.

This chain uses TRBV5-4 with TRBJ2-2; 7 bases line up with TRBD1. The CDR3 is 15 residues long. J gave up 2 bases and V 1 base, and 2 bases lay outside the gene matches. Germline V gene lookup returns CDR1 SGHNT and CDR2 YYREEE (reference sequence). Written as DNA, the CDR3 is TGTGCCAGCAGCTTGCCAGGGGGAAACACCGGGGAGCTGTTTTTT. Translation gives CASSLPGGNTGELFF.

V is TRBV7-8 and J is TRBJ2-7; 8 bases agree with TRBD1. Germline values: CDR1 SGHVS, CDR2 FQNEAQ. This CDR3 is 15 amino acids long. With V trimmed by 5 bases and J by 3 bases, 9 bases remained unmatched. CDR3 residues: CASSPDRGRGYEQYF. The CDR3 DNA reads TGTGCCAGCAGCCCTGACAGGGGACGAGGCTACGAGCAGTACTTC.

The gene calls are TRBV18 and TRBJ2-7, with D possibly being TRBD2 (6 bases). Trimming stripped 3 bases from V and 0 bases from J, with 15 bases between. The CDR3 loop spans 16 amino acids. CDR1 and CDR2 (germline): KGHSH, LQKENI. CDR3 in DNA: TGTGCCAGCTCACCGTTGGGACTTCCTAACTCCTACGAGCAGTACTTC. It yields the protein CASSPLGLPNSYEQYF. Combining the CDR3 with reference TRBV18 and TRBJ2-7 gives the whole variable domain NAGVMQNPRHLVRRRGQEARLRCSPMKGHSHVYWYRQLPEEGLKFMVYLQKENIIDESGMPKERFSAEFPKEGPSILRIQQVVRGDSAAYFCASSPLGLPNSYEQYFGPGTRLTVT.

In DNA, the CDR3 is TGTGCCAGCAGCCCTAGCGGGGGTCTGGTCAATGAGCAGTTCTTC. It codes for CASSPSGGLVNEQFF. The rearrangement links TRBV27 to TRBJ2-1; 10 nucleotides line up with TRBD2. CDR3 length equals 15 residues. The V gene end was trimmed by 6 bases and the J gene end by 6 bases; junction bases not matched to a gene: 8. Germline V gene sequence: CDR1 MNHEY, CDR2 SMNVEV (reference sequence).

The rearrangement joins TRBV10-1 to TRBJ2-7, with 7 bases matching TRBD1. The CDR3 consists of 15 residues. V was pared by 3 bases and J by 4 bases, with 9 bases of the junction left unmatched. CDR1 WNHNN and CDR2 SYGVQD come from the germline V gene (reference sequence). The CDR3 protein is CASSEGIGGGYEQYF. The CDR3 nucleotides read TGCGCCAGCAGTGAAGGGATAGGGGGCGGGTACGAGCAGTACTTC.

The chain links TRBV19 to TRBJ1-6; the match to TRBD1 covers 8 bases. Germline V gene sequence: CDR1 LNHDA, CDR2 SQIVND (reference sequence). V lost 2 bases, J lost 10 bases, and 7 bases stayed unmatched. The CDR3 consists of 15 residues. The CDR3 region is CASSILDRGESPLHF. The CDR3 DNA reads TGTGCCAGTAGTATACTAGACAGGGGAGAATCACCCCTCCACTTT.